The 8 T cell receptor beta chains listed next were all sequenced from one sample in a study of shared clonotypes between healthy human individuals. TCRdb keeps only in-frame clones here, not all; method: immunoSEQ multiplex PCR. Among some 500,000 clones listed, 90% to 97% were seen once. The specimen was naive CD4+ T cells sorted from blood. Subset of the sample: CD45RA+ positively selected. These receptors came from a woman in her 30s in good health.

V usage is TRBV2 and J usage is TRBJ2-7; 7 bases fit TRBD1. The CDR3 is 13 residues long. Losses at the gene ends were 8 bases for V and 0 bases for J; bases not matched to a gene: 4. The germline CDR1 and CDR2 sequences are SNHLY and FYNNEI. The CDR3 reads CASCRDSSYEQYF. The CDR3 DNA reads TGTGCCAGCTGCCGGGACAGCTCCTACGAGCAGTACTTC. The variable domain in full, with the rest retrieved from reference TRBV2 and TRBJ2-7, is EPEVTQTPSHQVTQMGQEVILRCVPISNHLYFYWYRQILGQKVEFLVSFYNNEISEKSEIFDDQFSVERPDGSNFTLKIRSTKLEDSAMYFCASCRDSSYEQYFGPGTRLTVT.

The gene calls are TRBV9 and TRBJ2-2; D may be TRBD1 (6 bases). The germline CDR1 and CDR2 sequences are SGDLS and YYNGEE. The V gene lost 1 base and the J gene lost 4 bases, with 14 bases spanning the gap. The CDR3 runs to 16 residues. The CDR3 coding sequence is TGTGCCAGCAGCGTAACGGCAGGGGCGATCACCGGGGAGCTGTTTTTT. Its protein is CASSVTAGAITGELFF.

The V and J genes are TRBV5-1 and TRBJ2-1; D is ambiguous. The germline gives CDR1 SGHRS, CDR2 YFSETQ. V lost 7 bases and J 10 bases, leaving 15 bases between the germline ends. The CDR3 totals 12 residues. In DNA form, the CDR3 reads TGCGCCAGCGGATTCCCTCCGGCAGAGCAGTTCTTC. It codes for CASGFPPAEQFF.

As to this clone: The same CDR3 arises from other DNA sequences in this sample as well. This chain links TRBV5-1 with TRBJ2-7; D may be TRBD2 (5 bases). The V gene's germline CDR1 is SGHRS and CDR2 YFSETQ. Trimming cost V 3 bases and J 0 bases, with 7 bases left between them. This CDR3 is built from 13 residues. The CDR3 nucleotides read TGCGCCAGCAGCTCGGGGAGCTCCTACGAGCAGTACTTC. Its protein is CASSSGSSYEQYF. Full variable domain (missing parts from reference TRBV5-1 and TRBJ2-7): KAGVTQTPRYLIKTRGQQVTLSCSPISGHRSVSWYQQTPGQGLQFLFEYFSETQRNKGNFPGRFSGRQFSNSRSEMNVSTLELGDSALYLCASSSGSSYEQYFGPGTRLTVT.

The rearrangement uses TRBV15 and TRBJ2-7; 14 bases map to TRBD2. The CDR3 sequence is 16 residues long. The trim removed 2 bases at V and 6 bases at J, leaving 6 bases unmatched. The V gene's germline CDR1 is LNHNV and CDR2 YYDKDF (reference sequence). CDR3 DNA sequence: TGTGCCACCAGCAGAAGGACTAGCGGGAGGTTTCTCGAGCAGTACTTC. Amino acid sequence: CATSRRTSGRFLEQYF. Full variable domain (rest looked up from reference TRBV15 and TRBJ2-7): DAMVIQNPRYQVTQFGKPVTLSCSQTLNHNVMYWYQQKSSQAPKLLFHYYDKDFNNEADTPDNFQSRRPNTSFCFLDIRSPGLGDTAMYLCATSRRTSGRFLEQYFGPGTRLTVT.

CDR3 sequence (DNA): TGTGCCAGCAGCCCACGATTGACTAGCGGGAGGTCTACCGGGGAGCTGTTTTTT. This translates into CASSPRLTSGRSTGELFF. The chain couples TRBV7-9 to TRBJ2-2, with 13 positions matching TRBD2. CDR3 length: 18 residues. The germline V gene has CDR1 SEHNR and CDR2 FQNEAQ (reference sequence). The junction had 11 bases not matched to a gene; V was cut back by 5 bases and J by 5 bases. Filled out from reference TRBV7-9 and TRBJ2-2, the complete variable domain reads DTGVSQNPRHKITKRGQNVTFRCDPISEHNRLYWYRQTLGQGPEFLTYFQNEAQLEKSRLLSDRFSAERPKGSFSTLEIQRTEQGDSAMYLCASSPRLTSGRSTGELFFGEGSRLTVL.

Of note for this clone: The identical CDR3 is also encoded by other nucleotide sequences in the sample. The rearrangement links TRBV5-1 to TRBJ1-2, with D unresolved. Between the trimmed V and J ends, which lost 0 bases and 4 bases, there was a span of 7 bases. Germline CDR1 and CDR2: SGHRS and YFSETQ. The CDR3 consists of 13 residues. This CDR3 reads CASSLAGPYGYTF. In nucleotides, the CDR3 is TGCGCCAGCAGCTTGGCCGGGCCCTATGGCTACACCTTC. Complete variable domain (other parts from reference TRBV5-1 and TRBJ1-2): KAGVTQTPRYLIKTRGQQVTLSCSPISGHRSVSWYQQTPGQGLQFLFEYFSETQRNKGNFPGRFSGRQFSNSRSEMNVSTLELGDSALYLCASSLAGPYGYTFGSGTRLTVV.

The chain employs TRBV6-1 and TRBJ1-2; tentatively, D is TRBD1 (6 bases). Germline V lookup: CDR1 MNHNS, CDR2 SASEGT. This CDR3 is 14 amino acids long. The germline V and J ends were trimmed by 7 bases and 2 bases, with 14 bases remaining between them. CDR3 sequence (DNA): TGTGCCAGCATAAGGACAGAAATCAACTATGGCTACACCTTC. It translates to CASIRTEINYGYTF.